This TCR beta chain was recorded in a study of blood T cell repertoires in COVID-19. For the study at large: COVID-19 samples, acute and convalescent, were from the United States, Italy and Spain. Sources were T cells, B-cell-depleted T cells, or PBMCs; the material itself was cDNA or gDNA.

Per the original methods: By means of reference gene primer amplification, nucleated cell counts were estimated. Using immunoSEQ multiplex PCR, the repertoire was profiled, and TCRdb retains in-frame clones only, with some absent. V and J calls and clone size are those listed in that table; D and trimming were worked out from the DNA. The sample yields approximately 300,000 clones, around 90% seen once. Seattle's cohort entered during active infection and was followed longitudinally. V was trimmed by 3 bases and J by 8 bases, leaving 14 bases between them. This CDR3 has 13 residues. Germline CDR1 is SQVTM and CDR2 is ANQGSEA.

This clonotype was obtained from a woman aged 25 to 39 with COVID-19, enrolled during active disease. V and J are TRBV29-1 and TRBJ2-1, with TRBD1 as a possible D gene (5 bases). Sequenced input: peripheral blood. CDR3 in DNA: TGCAGCGTTGAGGCTACCCAGACAGATGAGCAGTTCTTC. This gives the protein CSVEATQTDEQFF.